This TCR beta chain was documented in a study of control samples from healthy donors and cancer patients. Sequencing was performed with immunoSEQ multiplex PCR; in TCRdb, only in-frame clones are kept and a portion is missing. The sample lists about 160,000 clones; around nine tenths were seen once. This CDR3 comprises 14 residues. V shed 6 bases and J 10 bases; nucleotides not matched to a gene: 8. Per the germline V gene, CDR1 is SNHLY and CDR2 is FYNNEI. This TCR was recovered from a man aged 25-45 years in good health. The chain joins TRBV2 to TRBJ2-1; 11 nucleotides agree with TRBD2. The sample was blood. For the CDR3, the DNA is TGTGCCAGCAGCGTAGCGGGGGGGCGGGAGGAGCAGTTCTTC. Encoded protein: CASSVAGGREEQFF.